The TCR beta chain described here comes from a study of CD8 T cells in ankylosing spondylitis. General study results and limits: Disease-linked clones, CD8+, were relatively rare in peripheral blood. Roughly eight highly homologous variants made up a TCR beta motif that seemed to typify ankylosing spondylitis blood. There was reportedly significant enrichment of clones that were disease-linked in matched ankylosing spondylitis synovial fluid.

The CDR3 totals 13 residues. CDR1 and CDR2 (germline): SGHRS, YFSETQ. Trimming pared 2 bases from V and 10 bases from J, leaving 13 bases between. Making the TCR beta libraries involved quantitative 5'-RACE with molecular barcodes. TCRdb passed the 5' RACE reads through MiXCR, listing each CDR3 protein once. The sample has 150,000 or so distinct CDR3 sequences, approximately 32% seen once; the top ten hold approximately 5.9%. This clonotype has a count of ten or more. Antigen: not known. The TCR was taken from a male donor with ankylosing spondylitis. The gene calls are TRBV5-1 and TRBJ2-1; the D is unclear. The sequenced sample consisted of synovial fluid, either unsorted or a sorted T cell fraction (not recorded which). In DNA form, the CDR3 reads TGCGCCAGCAGCTTCGGCTACTTTGGGGAGCAGTTCTTC. Translating gives CASSFGYFGEQFF. The full variable domain, in which reference TRBV5-1 and TRBJ2-1 provide the parts outside the CDR3, is KAGVTQTPRYLIKTRGQQVTLSCSPISGHRSVSWYQQTPGQGLQFLFEYFSETQRNKGNFPGRFSGRQFSNSRSEMNVSTLELGDSALYLCASSFGYFGEQFFGPGTRLTVL.